This entry concerns a single T cell receptor (beta chain). The table lists this clonotype with many counts. No antigen is known for it. Base-call qualities are not available, and no considerably larger clone is one nucleotide away. Graves' hyperthyroidism was defined as stable when no progression to ophthalmopathy occurred over 18 months of follow-up. Hyperthyroidism patients were aged 18 to 65 years and newly diagnosed, with disease duration of less than 2 months. The study excluded patients with uncontrolled infections, other autoimmune diseases, pregnancy or lactation. Clinical symptoms, serum thyroxine and TRAb, thyroid ultrasound, and orbital computed tomography formed the basis for the diagnoses. Ficoll-Paque density gradient centrifugation was used to isolate PBMCs from 9.5 to 10 ml of fresh peripheral blood. Total RNA was extracted using Trizol reagent, and RNA quality was assessed on an Agilent 2100 Bioanalyzer.

The TCR beta CDR3 regions were amplified from the RNA transcripts. For the first round of RT-PCR on the TCR CDR3, the HTBI primer set was used together with the Qiagen OneStep RT-PCR kit. A second multiplex PCR round built the libraries, followed by size selection and purification. Libraries were sequenced paired-end with 100 bp reads on an Illumina HiSeq2000. As for how the authors treated the data: SOAPnuke was used to process the raw data, throwing out any read that contained adapters or uncalled bases, had a mean Phred below 15, or lacked an exact constant-primer or identifier match. COPE v1.2.5 was used to merge high-quality paired reads, and clonotypes were defined as unique nucleotide sequences. MiTCR v1.1 was used to align clonotypes to the IMGT TRBV, TRBD and TRBJ reference segments. The analysis was restricted to V-J combinations with a frequency above 0.0001, which together covered 99% to 99.2% of the repertoires. The TCS score was defined as F50 (clonal expansion) divided by E x V (chaos), with BLOSUM62-based TCRdist calculated between CDR3 peptides within each V-J. Welch's t-statistics and random forest reduced around 510 V-J features to 13, which were used in a naive Bayes classifier (R e1071). The public reads were run again by TCRdb, first through fastp at Q25 and then through MiXCR, and only productive beta chains were kept. Each entry is one CDR3 protein sequence, shown with its most common DNA and genes. The V and J calls follow TCRdb's processing rather than the paper's. Within this sample are approximately 740,000 distinct CDR3 sequences, with roughly 15% of them counted one time only. The biggest ten clones account for roughly a tenth of the sample.

This entry belongs to a study of T cells in Graves' hyperthyroidism and ophthalmopathy (dated by TCRdb to 2018 to 2020). Regarding the complete study: Peripheral blood samples were taken at initial diagnosis, before any treatment was given. Once sampling was done, hyperthyroidism patients were given methimazole at a starting dose of 30 mg daily, whereas ophthalmopathy patients were given high-dose intravenous methylprednisolone. For training and testing, the roughly 100 patients in the discovery cohort were randomly divided in a 7:3 ratio. Prospective prediction of ophthalmopathy was tested in an independent validation cohort of approximately 19 hyperthyroidism patients and some 17 patients who later progressed to ophthalmopathy. In more than 5 Graves' hyperthyroidism patients, the study also compared T-cell repertoires from thyroid tissue with T-cell repertoires from blood. TCR Vbeta CDR3 sequencing of 120 to 150 peripheral blood samples (roughly 43 ophthalmopathy, roughly 74 hyperthyroidism and some 17 progressor patients) is reported in the paper. TCR V-J signatures able to tell the groups apart were searched for in a discovery cohort of 90 to 100 patients, of whom 43 had Graves' ophthalmopathy and 57 had stable Graves' hyperthyroidism.

V was cut back by 8 bases and J by 2 bases, leaving a gap of 13 bases between them. Spanning cysteine to phenylalanine, the CDR3 consists of 14 amino acids. The read is trimmed to its CDR3 DNA, 42 bases read in frame from base 1. CDR1 and CDR2, looked up from the germline V gene (reference sequence), are MNHEY and SMNVEV. Overall results and qualifications from the work: A 13 V-J signature model separated ophthalmopathy from stable hyperthyroidism, with about 90% sensitivity and about 81% specificity in cross-validation and 80%/75% in testing. In validation, the model predicted progression to ophthalmopathy a median of roughly 6.2 months before onset, with over 60% sensitivity and roughly 72% specificity. Most expanded thyroid clonotypes (frequency above 0.001) were also detected in blood, suggesting blood repertoires may reflect thyroid immune responses. No statistical method was used to set the sample size in advance, and investigators knew the group allocation.

The rearranged segments are TRBV27 and TRBJ2-4; the D gene lacks a confident call. The sequence came from a woman aged 18 to 35 with Graves' hyperthyroidism. The sequencing sample was made of blood. In nucleotide form, the sequence is TGTGCCAGCCGTTCCCTCACAACCAAAAACATTCAGTACTTC. It codes for CASRSLTTKNIQYF.